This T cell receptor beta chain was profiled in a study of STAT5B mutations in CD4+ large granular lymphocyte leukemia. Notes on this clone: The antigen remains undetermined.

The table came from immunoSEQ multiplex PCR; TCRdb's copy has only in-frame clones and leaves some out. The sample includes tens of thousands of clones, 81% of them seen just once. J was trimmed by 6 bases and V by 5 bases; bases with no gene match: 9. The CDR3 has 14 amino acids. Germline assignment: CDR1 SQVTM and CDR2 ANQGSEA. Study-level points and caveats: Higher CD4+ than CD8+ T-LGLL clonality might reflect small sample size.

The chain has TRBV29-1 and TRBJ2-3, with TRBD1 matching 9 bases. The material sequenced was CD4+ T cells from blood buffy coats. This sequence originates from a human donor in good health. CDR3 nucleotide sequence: TGCAGCGTTCTGACGGGACAGGGTAAGGATACGCAGTATTTT. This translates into CSVLTGQGKDTQYF.